What follows is one TCR beta chain and its context. Its antigen remains unknown. The PCR contained 60 Vbeta and 13 Jbeta primers. Only in-frame clones appear in the TCRdb table, and some are missing; sequencing was by immunoSEQ multiplex PCR. The sample lists over 120,000 clones, over 70% occurring once. The sample comes from a study of cytomegalovirus exposure and HLA in healthy donors. The study, taken as a whole, reports: Presence/absence analysis assumed near-uniform sequencing depth across donors.

Germline CDR1 and CDR2: SGHAT and FQDESV (reference sequence). The germline V and J ends were trimmed by 0 bases and 12 bases, with 18 bases remaining between them. The CDR3 length is 14 residues. This TCR came from a man aged 30 to 45 in good health and CMV-seronegative. The sequenced material came from PBMCs. The V and J genes are TRBV11-1 and TRBJ2-7; D is perhaps TRBD1 (6 bases). The CDR3 here is CASSLASGKGVLYF. DNA for the CDR3: TGTGCCAGCAGCTTAGCGTCAGGGAAGGGGGTGCTGTACTTC.